The 10 T cell receptor beta chains listed next were all sequenced from one sample in a study of T cell repertoires in cytomegalovirus infection. TCRdb reprocessed the reads via MiXCR and lists one record per CDR3 protein. The sample lists 200,000 to 300,000 distinct CDR3 sequences, around 6.6% occurring once. The sequenced material came from PBMCs. The receptors shown here come from a human donor in good health (CMV status not recorded). Some clones in this sample may be carry-over from other donors' samples.

This clonotype was observed many times. The chain is built from TRBV20-1 and TRBJ1-5; D gene uncertain. In germline, CDR1 is DFQATT, CDR2 SNEGSKA (reference sequence). The ends were cut back, 0 bases at V and 5 bases at J, with 14 bases in the middle. This CDR3 is built from 15 residues. CDR3 in DNA: TGCAGTGCTAGAGATCGAAGACTCGGATATCAGCCCCAGCATTTT. It encodes CSARDRRLGYQPQHF.

The chain links TRBV2 to TRBJ1-1; D is unclear. The CDR3 runs to 15 residues. The germline CDR1 and CDR2 sequences are SNHLY and FYNNEI. V lost 2 bases and J lost 3, with 13 bases in between. DNA of the CDR3: TGTGCCAGCAGTGAAACGGGGATCCTGGACACTGAAGCTTTCTTT. Its translation: CASSETGILDTEAFF.

This clonotype was recorded a few times. The V and J genes are TRBV20-1 and TRBJ1-3; D might be TRBD1 (5 bases). Germline V lookup: CDR1 DFQATT, CDR2 SNEGSKA (reference sequence). The CDR3 covers 14 residues. Trimming removed 6 bases from V and 2 bases from J, with 14 bases in between. The CDR3 DNA reads as TGCAGTGCGCCGTCCCCAGGGACTGGAAACACCATATATTTT. Its translation: CSAPSPGTGNTIYF.

This clonotype was counted only a few times. The CDR3 region is CASSSRWTHISTDTQYF. For the CDR3, the DNA is TGTGCCAGCAGTTCGCGATGGACACATATTAGCACAGATACGCAGTATTTT. The rearrangement links TRBV28 to TRBJ2-3, with D maybe TRBD1 (5 bases). The CDR3 contains 17 residues. Germline CDR1 MDHEN, CDR2 SYDVKM. With 4 bases removed from V and 0 bases from J, the gap between germline ends came to 17 bases.

This clonotype was seen ten or more times. The chain carries TRBV20-1 and TRBJ1-2; D not certain. The V gene's germline CDR1 is DFQATT and CDR2 SNEGSKA (reference sequence). V was trimmed by 1 base and J by 8 bases, leaving 17 bases between them. The length of the CDR3 is 14 residues. The CDR3 bases are TGCAGTGCTAGAGTCGAAATCCTCAGTCGGGGCTACACCTTC. Its protein product is CSARVEILSRGYTF.

The chain combines TRBV14 with TRBJ1-5; unclear D gene. Trimming cost V 0 bases and J 8 bases, with 8 bases left between them. The CDR3 is 13 amino acids. The germline V gene has CDR1 SGHDN and CDR2 FVKESK. As DNA, the CDR3 is TGTGCCAGCAGCCAAGATCAAGGGAAGCCCCAGCATTTT. Protein: CASSQDQGKPQHF.

This clonotype came up many times. The chain employs TRBV25-1 and TRBJ2-3; 7 bases are a match to TRBD1. Germline V gene data show CDR1 as MGHDK and CDR2 as SYGVNS. Unmatched junction bases numbered 5, after V lost 1 base and J lost 13 bases. This CDR3 comprises 12 residues. The CDR3 protein is CASSESLDREYF. The CDR3 DNA is TGTGCCAGCAGTGAATCCCTAGACAGGGAGTATTTT.

This clonotype came up many times. The chain uses TRBV19 and TRBJ2-2; no definite D call. The germline V and J ends were trimmed by 3 bases and 4 bases, with 12 bases remaining between them. Germline-derived CDR1 and CDR2 are LNHDA and SQIVND (reference sequence). The CDR3 is made up of 15 amino acids. The CDR3 region is CASSMVPTPTGELFF. The CDR3 coding sequence is TGTGCCAGTAGTATGGTTCCAACACCCACCGGGGAGCTGTTTTTT.

The chain recombines TRBV20-1 with TRBJ2-6, with D uncertain. Per the germline V gene, CDR1 is DFQATT and CDR2 is SNEGSKA (reference sequence). This CDR3 comprises 13 residues. V gave up 6 bases and J gave up 0 bases, with 6 bases separating them. CDR3 nucleotides: TGCAGTGCCCCGGGCTCTGGGGCCAACGTCCTGACTTTC. It translates to CSAPGSGANVLTF.

The sample holds many counts of this clonotype. The chain links TRBV28 to TRBJ2-2, with a weak D call TRBD2 (5 bases). CDR1 and CDR2 (germline): MDHEN, SYDVKM. The CDR3 sequence is 12 residues long. V was shortened by 9 bases and J by 1 base, with 6 bases between the two germline ends. CDR3 in amino acids: CASTRNTGELFF. CDR3 sequence (DNA): TGTGCCAGTACTAGGAACACCGGGGAGCTGTTTTTT.